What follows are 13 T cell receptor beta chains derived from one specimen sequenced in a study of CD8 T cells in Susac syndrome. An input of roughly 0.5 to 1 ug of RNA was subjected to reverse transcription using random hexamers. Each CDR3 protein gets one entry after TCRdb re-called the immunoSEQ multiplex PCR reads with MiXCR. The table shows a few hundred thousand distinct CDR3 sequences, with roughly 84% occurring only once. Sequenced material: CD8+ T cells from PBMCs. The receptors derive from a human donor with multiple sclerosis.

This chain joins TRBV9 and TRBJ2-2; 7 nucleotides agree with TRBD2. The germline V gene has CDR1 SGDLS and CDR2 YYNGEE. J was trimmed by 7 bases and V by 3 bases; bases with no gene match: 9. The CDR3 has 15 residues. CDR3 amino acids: CASSEDGRSIGELFF. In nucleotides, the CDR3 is TGTGCCAGCAGCGAGGACGGGAGGTCCATCGGGGAGCTGTTTTTT.

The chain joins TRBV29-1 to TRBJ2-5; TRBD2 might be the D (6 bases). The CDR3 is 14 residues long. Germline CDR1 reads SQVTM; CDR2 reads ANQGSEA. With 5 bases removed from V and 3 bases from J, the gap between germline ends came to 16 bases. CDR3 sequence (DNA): TGCAGCGTTTCCCCCCCCGGGGGTAAAGAGACCCAGTACTTC. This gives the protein CSVSPPGGKETQYF.

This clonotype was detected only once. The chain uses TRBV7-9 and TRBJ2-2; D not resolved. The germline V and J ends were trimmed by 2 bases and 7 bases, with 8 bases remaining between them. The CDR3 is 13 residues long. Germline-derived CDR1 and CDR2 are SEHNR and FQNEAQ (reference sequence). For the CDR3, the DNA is TGTGCCAGCAGCTTACGGATCCACGGGGAGCTGTTTTTT. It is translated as CASSLRIHGELFF. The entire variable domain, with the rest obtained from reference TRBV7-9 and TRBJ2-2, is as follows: DTGVSQNPRHKITKRGQNVTFRCDPISEHNRLYWYRQTLGQGPEFLTYFQNEAQLEKSRLLSDRFSAERPKGSFSTLEIQRTEQGDSAMYLCASSLRIHGELFFGEGSRLTVL.

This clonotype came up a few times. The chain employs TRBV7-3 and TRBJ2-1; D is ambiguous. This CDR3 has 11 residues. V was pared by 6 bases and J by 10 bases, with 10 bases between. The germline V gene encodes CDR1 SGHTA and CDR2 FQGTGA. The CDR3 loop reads CASRVGGEQFF. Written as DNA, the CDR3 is TGTGCCAGCAGAGTCGGTGGGGAGCAGTTCTTC.

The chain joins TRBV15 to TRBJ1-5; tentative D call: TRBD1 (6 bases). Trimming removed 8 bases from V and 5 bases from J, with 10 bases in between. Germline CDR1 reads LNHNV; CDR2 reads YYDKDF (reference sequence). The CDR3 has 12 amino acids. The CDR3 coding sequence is TGTGCCACCGCCGGGGGCCATCAGCCCCAGCATTTT. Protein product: CATAGGHQPQHF. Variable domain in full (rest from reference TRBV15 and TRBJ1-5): DAMVIQNPRYQVTQFGKPVTLSCSQTLNHNVMYWYQQKSSQAPKLLFHYYDKDFNNEADTPDNFQSRRPNTSFCFLDIRSPGLGDTAMYLCATAGGHQPQHFGDGTRLSIL.

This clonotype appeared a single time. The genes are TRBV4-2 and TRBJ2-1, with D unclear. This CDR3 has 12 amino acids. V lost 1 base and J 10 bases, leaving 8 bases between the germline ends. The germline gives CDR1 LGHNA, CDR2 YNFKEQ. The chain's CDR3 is CASSQVRGEQFF. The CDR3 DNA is TGTGCCAGCAGCCAAGTGCGTGGCGAGCAGTTCTTC.

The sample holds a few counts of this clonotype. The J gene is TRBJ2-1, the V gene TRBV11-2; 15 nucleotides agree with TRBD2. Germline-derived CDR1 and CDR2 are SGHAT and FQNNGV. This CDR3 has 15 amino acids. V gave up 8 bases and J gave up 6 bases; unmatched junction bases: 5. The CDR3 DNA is TGTGCCAGCGGCGGGGGACTAGCGGGAGGCAATGAGCAGTTCTTC. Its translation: CASGGGLAGGNEQFF.

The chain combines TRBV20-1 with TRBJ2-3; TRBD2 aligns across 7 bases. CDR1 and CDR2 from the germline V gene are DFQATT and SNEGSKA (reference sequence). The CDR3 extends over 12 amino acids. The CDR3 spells CRLAGSTDTQYF. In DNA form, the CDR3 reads TGCAGATTAGCGGGCAGCACAGATACGCAGTATTTT.

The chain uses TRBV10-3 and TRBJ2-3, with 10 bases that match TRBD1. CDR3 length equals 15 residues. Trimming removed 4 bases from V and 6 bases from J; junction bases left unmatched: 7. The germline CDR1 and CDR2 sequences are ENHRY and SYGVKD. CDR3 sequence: CAISVRQGANDTQYF. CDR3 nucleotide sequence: TGTGCCATCAGTGTTCGACAGGGGGCGAACGATACGCAGTATTTT.

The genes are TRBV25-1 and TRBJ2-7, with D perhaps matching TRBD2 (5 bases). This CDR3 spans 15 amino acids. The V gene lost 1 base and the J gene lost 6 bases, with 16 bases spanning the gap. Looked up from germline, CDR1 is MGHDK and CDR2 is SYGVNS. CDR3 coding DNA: TGTGCCAGCAGTGAATTATACGGTGGACGGGGCGAGCAGTACTTC. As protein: CASSELYGGRGEQYF.

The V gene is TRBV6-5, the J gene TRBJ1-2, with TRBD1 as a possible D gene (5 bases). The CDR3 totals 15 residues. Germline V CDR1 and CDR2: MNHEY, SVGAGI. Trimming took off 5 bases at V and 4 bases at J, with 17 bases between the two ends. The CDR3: CASSKGQLNFYGYTF. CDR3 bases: TGTGCCAGCAGTAAAGGACAACTTAACTTCTATGGCTACACCTTC.

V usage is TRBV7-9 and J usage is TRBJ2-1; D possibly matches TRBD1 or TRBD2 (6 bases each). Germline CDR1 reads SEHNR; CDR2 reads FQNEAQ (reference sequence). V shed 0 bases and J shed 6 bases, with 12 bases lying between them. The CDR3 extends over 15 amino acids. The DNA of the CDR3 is TGTGCCAGCAGCTTAGCGTCGGGGGCACGCAATGAGCAGTTCTTC. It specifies CASSLASGARNEQFF.

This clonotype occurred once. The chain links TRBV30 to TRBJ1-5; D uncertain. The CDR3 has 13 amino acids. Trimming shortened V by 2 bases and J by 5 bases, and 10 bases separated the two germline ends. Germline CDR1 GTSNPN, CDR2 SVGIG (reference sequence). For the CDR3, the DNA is TGTGCCTGGAGTCAAGATGGGGATCAGCCCCAGCATTTT. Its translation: CAWSQDGDQPQHF.